What follows describes a single T cell receptor (beta chain). The antigen is undetermined. This sample was included in a study of cytomegalovirus exposure and HLA in healthy donors. General study points: Segments of the TCR beta V type were, in most cases, productive about 87% or about 30% of the time in an earlier analysis. Specificity for CMV antigens was confirmed in vitro for a few of the CMV-associated chains.

The CDR3 contains 15 residues. Germline CDR1 reads SGHRS; CDR2 reads YFSETQ. V lost 3 bases and J lost 2; bases outside the gene matches: 3. Primers included in the PCR were 60 Vbeta and 13 Jbeta primers. In the original processing: Per a later analysis, the number of unique TCR beta chains was about 80 million, of which roughly 9.9 million were shared. Assay: immunoSEQ multiplex PCR; the TCRdb copy retains only in-frame clones and omits some. V and J calls and clone size are as listed in that table; D and trimming were resolved from the DNA. The sample consists of some 100,000 clones, about 79% of them appearing once.

Source material: PBMCs. This rearrangement joins TRBV5-1 to TRBJ2-2; 8 nucleotides match TRBD1. This clonotype originated in a woman younger than 35 in good health and CMV-seronegative. As DNA, the CDR3 is TGCGCCAGCAGCTACGGACAGGGAAACACCGGGGAGCTGTTTTTT. The encoded protein is CASSYGQGNTGELFF.